This T cell receptor beta chain originates from a study of identical twins. This CDR3 spans 15 amino acids. Looked up from germline, CDR1 is SGHNT and CDR2 is YENEEA. The trim removed 8 bases at V and 4 bases at J, leaving 11 bases unmatched. From the 5' RACE reads, TCRdb called clonotypes with MiXCR, one entry per CDR3 protein. Altogether 640,000 or so distinct CDR3 sequences are present, 6% to 6.5% being singletons, with the ten largest covering around 1.7%. This sequence originates from a man aged 18 to 29 in good health. This sequence joins TRBV11-3 and TRBJ2-5, with 9 positions matching TRBD1. Material for sequencing was naive T cells sorted from blood. In DNA form, the CDR3 reads TGTGCCAGCCATGGGTACAGGGGGCAGGGAGAGACCCAGTACTTC. Translating it yields CASHGYRGQGETQYF.